Listed here are 29 T cell receptor beta chains from one sample, sequenced in a study of blood T cells in healthy people across ages. A sample-barcoded 5' primer and a J-beta primer mix were used in a second PCR of roughly 7 to 12 cycles. TCRdb reprocessed the 5' RACE reads with MiXCR, giving one entry per CDR3 protein. The sample records around 1.5 million distinct CDR3 sequences, about 43% being singletons. The sample was blood. These receptor sequences come from a woman between 18 and 30 years old in good health.

This sequence joins TRBV27 and TRBJ2-3, with 9 bases aligning to TRBD2. The CDR3 is 15 residues long. The trim removed 8 bases at V and 3 bases at J, leaving 9 bases unmatched. The germline gives CDR1 MNHEY, CDR2 SMNVEV (reference sequence). CDR3 sequence (DNA): TGTGCCAGCCGCGACGGACTAGCGAGTACAGATACGCAGTATTTT. Translated: CASRDGLASTDTQYF.

The sample holds a few counts of this clonotype. The V call is TRBV29-1, the J call TRBJ2-5, with D possibly called TRBD1 or TRBD2 (5 bases each). V dropped 6 bases and J dropped 10 bases, with 21 bases sitting between them. This CDR3 is built from 13 residues. Germline assignment: CDR1 SQVTM and CDR2 ANQGSEA. The CDR3 sequence is CSVNRDPQGHQYF. The CDR3 DNA sequence: TGCAGCGTAAACCGGGACCCACAAGGGCACCAGTACTTC.

V is TRBV20-1 and J is TRBJ2-3; a weak D match, TRBD2 (6 bases). The CDR3 has 17 residues. Germline V gene data show CDR1 as DFQATT and CDR2 as SNEGSKA (reference sequence). V was pared by 0 bases and J by 2 bases, with 18 bases between. The CDR3 reads CSARDPRASGHTDTQYF. The CDR3, as DNA: TGCAGTGCTAGAGACCCTAGGGCGAGCGGGCACACAGATACGCAGTATTTT.

This chain uses TRBV18 with TRBJ2-7; D possibly corresponds to TRBD1 (5 bases). V shed 4 bases and J shed 9 bases, with 19 bases lying between them. This CDR3 is built from 14 residues. Germline V gives CDR1 KGHSH, CDR2 LQKENI. The DNA for the CDR3 is TGTGCCAGCTCACGACAGCCACAGGATCTTGGGCAGTACTTC. This translates into CASSRQPQDLGQYF.

This clonotype was seen more than once but under ten times. This chain links TRBV14 with TRBJ1-2; no firm D call. The V gene's germline CDR1 is SGHDN and CDR2 FVKESK. The CDR3 is 15 amino acids. Trimming took off 0 bases at V and 4 bases at J, with 12 bases between the two ends. As DNA, the CDR3 is TGTGCCAGCAGCCAAGATTTGGGCAGTTCCTATGGCTACACCTTC. Translated: CASSQDLGSSYGYTF. The whole variable domain, filled in from reference TRBV14 and TRBJ1-2, reads EAGVTQFPSHSVIEKGQTVTLRCDPISGHDNLYWYRRVMGKEIKFLLHFVKESKQDESGMPNNRFLAERTGGTYSTLKVQPAELEDSGVYFCASSQDLGSSYGYTFGSGTRLTVV.

The CDR3 sequence is CASMTQGGFTEAFF. For the CDR3, the DNA is TGTGCCAGCATGACACAGGGGGGTTTCACTGAAGCTTTCTTT. The J gene is TRBJ1-1, the V gene TRBV2, with TRBD1 identical over 8 bases. V was clipped by 7 bases and J by 4 bases; unmatched bases: 8. CDR1 and CDR2 from the germline V gene are SNHLY and FYNNEI. The CDR3 runs to 14 residues.

This clonotype appeared a few times. The chain uses TRBV20-1 and TRBJ2-7; D call uncertain. CDR3 size: 12 residues. Trimming cost V 0 bases and J 3 bases, with 6 bases left between them. CDR1 is DFQATT and CDR2 is SNEGSKA in the germline V gene (reference sequence). Here the CDR3 reads CSARESGYEQYF. CDR3 coding DNA: TGCAGTGCTAGAGAGTCTGGCTACGAGCAGTACTTC.

The chain uses TRBV28 and TRBJ2-3, with TRBD2 matching over 8 bases. This CDR3 spans 15 amino acids. Germline CDR1 reads MDHEN; CDR2 reads SYDVKM. The V gene end was trimmed by 7 bases and the J gene end by 6 bases; junction bases not matched to a gene: 12. CDR3 nucleotides: TGTGCCAGCACGACGGGAGGGGCGAATTCGGATACGCAGTATTTT. Protein product: CASTTGGANSDTQYF.

This chain links TRBV5-6 with TRBJ2-7; 7 bases map to TRBD1. Trimming at V came to 5 bases and at J to 6 bases, leaving 5 bases not matched to a gene. From germline, CDR1 is SGHDT and CDR2 YYEEEE. The CDR3 totals 12 residues. The CDR3, as DNA: TGTGCCAGCAGACAGACAGGGTTCGAGCAGTACTTC. As protein: CASRQTGFEQYF.

V gene TRBV20-1 combines with J gene TRBJ2-4, with 11 bases that match TRBD2. The closer fit of TRBJ2-7 to the DNA end suggests the J call may be wrong. The CDR3 has 16 amino acids. In germline, CDR1 is DFQATT, CDR2 SNEGSKA (reference sequence). CDR3 in amino acids: CSARELAGGRDYEQYF. As DNA, the CDR3 is TGCAGTGCTAGAGAGCTAGCGGGGGGTCGCGACTACGAGCAGTACTTC.

As for this clonotype: At one end the junction does not follow the germline gene, possibly because of a read error. This chain connects TRBV5-1 to TRBJ2-7; 8 bases are shared with TRBD2. The germline gives CDR1 SGHRS, CDR2 YFSETQ. CDR3 length: 13 amino acids. The CDR3 region has the DNA TGCGCCAGCGCCGGGACTAGTGCCTACGATCAGTACTTC. As protein: CASAGTSAYDQYF.

Turning to this clonotype: Just one base apart from a much larger clone, this may be a read error. This CDR3 reads CAISCSRGDTQYF. As DNA, the CDR3 is TGTGCCATCAGCTGCTCAAGGGGAGATACGCAGTATTTT. This chain joins TRBV10-3 and TRBJ2-3; D is perhaps TRBD1 (5 bases). Trimming cost V 6 bases and J 5 bases, with 12 bases left between them. This CDR3 has 13 residues. Germline loops: CDR1 ENHRY, CDR2 SYGVKD.

V and J are TRBV29-1 and TRBJ1-3, with D perhaps TRBD1 (6 bases). Trimming shortened V by 7 bases and J by 5 bases, and 15 bases separated the two germline ends. Germline CDR1 reads SQVTM; CDR2 reads ANQGSEA. The CDR3 consists of 13 residues. CDR3 in DNA: TGCAGCGCCATAGAGGACAGCCGAAACACCATATATTTT. This codes for CSAIEDSRNTIYF.

The chain couples TRBV6-2 or TRBV6-3 to TRBJ2-2, with 12 nucleotides matching TRBD2. Germline loops: CDR1 MNHEY, CDR2 SVGEGT. The CDR3 runs to 16 residues. Trimming removed 2 bases from V and 9 bases from J; junction bases left unmatched: 7. CDR3 sequence reads: CASSYGTSGYRRELFF. CDR3 sequence (DNA): TGTGCCAGCAGTTACGGGACTAGCGGGTACCGTCGGGAGCTGTTTTTT.

The rearrangement uses TRBV20-1 and TRBJ1-4; a weak D match, TRBD1 (5 bases). Germline CDR1 is DFQATT and CDR2 is SNEGSKA (reference sequence). V lost 6 bases, J lost 4 bases, and 12 bases lay in between. The CDR3 covers 13 residues. The CDR3 reads CSAKGRGNEKLFF. The CDR3 DNA sequence: TGCAGTGCGAAGGGACGGGGTAATGAAAAACTGTTTTTT.

The V and J genes are TRBV7-9 and TRBJ2-7; 8 bases align to TRBD1. Germline CDR1 and CDR2: SEHNR and FQNEAQ (reference sequence). The V gene end was trimmed by 5 bases and the J gene end by 12 bases; junction bases not matched to a gene: 9. The CDR3 has 12 amino acids. CDR3 loop: CASSTGQGSRYF. The DNA of the CDR3 is TGTGCCAGCAGCACCGGACAGGGATCTCGGTACTTC.

The chain joins TRBV29-1 to TRBJ2-1; D might be TRBD2 (6 bases). CDR1 SQVTM and CDR2 ANQGSEA come from the germline V gene. Trimming shortened V by 2 bases and J by 12 bases, and 17 bases separated the two germline ends. CDR3 length equals 13 residues. The CDR3, as DNA: TGCAGCGTTGAACGGGGTAGCGGTTACGCGCAGTTCTTC. This codes for CSVERGSGYAQFF.

The rearrangement links TRBV12-3 or TRBV12-4 to TRBJ2-2; D perhaps matches TRBD2 (5 bases). Trimming removed 11 bases from V and 0 bases from J, with 19 bases in between. The CDR3 has 16 amino acids. In nucleotides, the CDR3 is TGTGCCGCGGGTGTTGCGCGAGGGCCGAACACCGGGGAGCTGTTTTTT. Residues: CAAGVARGPNTGELFF.

This clonotype was counted only a few times. This chain uses TRBV13 with TRBJ2-1, with D perhaps matching TRBD1 or TRBD2 (5 bases each). V was clipped by 5 bases and J by 9 bases, with 14 bases between them. The CDR3 has 13 residues. Germline values: CDR1 PRHDT, CDR2 FYEKMQ (reference sequence). The CDR3 protein is CASSPVGAGEQFF. In nucleotides, the CDR3 is TGTGCCAGCAGCCCGGTAGGGGCGGGTGAGCAGTTCTTC. Variable domain in full (rest from reference TRBV13 and TRBJ2-1): AAGVIQSPRHLIKEKRETATLKCYPIPRHDTVYWYQQGPGQDPQFLISFYEKMQSDKGSIPDRFSAQQFSDYHSELNMSSLELGDSALYFCASSPVGAGEQFFGPGTRLTVL.

This chain links TRBV29-1 with TRBJ1-3; 7 bases map to TRBD1. Germline V lookup: CDR1 SQVTM, CDR2 ANQGSEA. Trimming at V came to 0 bases and at J to 0 bases, leaving 8 bases not matched to a gene. The CDR3 length is 17 residues. The CDR3 region is CSVEDPRQGSSGNTIYF. In nucleotides, the CDR3 is TGCAGCGTTGAAGATCCGAGACAGGGTAGCTCTGGAAACACCATATATTTT.

This chain links TRBV7-9 with TRBJ2-6, with no clear D. Trimming removed 5 bases at V and 0 bases at J, with 20 bases between. The CDR3 length is 19 residues. Germline lookup yields CDR1 SEHNR and CDR2 FQNEAQ (reference sequence). CDR3 coding DNA: TGTGCCAGCAGCCCAGTTGTCGGAACCCAGAGCTCTGGGGCCAACGTCCTGACTTTC. Its translation is CASSPVVGTQSSGANVLTF.

CDR3: CASSLGPQSGGLNSPLHF. In DNA form, the CDR3 reads TGCGCCAGCAGCTTGGGACCCCAATCAGGGGGCCTAAATTCACCCCTCCACTTT. This chain uses TRBV5-1 with TRBJ1-6, with 8 nucleotides matching TRBD1. Germline V lookup: CDR1 SGHRS, CDR2 YFSETQ. The CDR3 runs 18 residues. After removal of 0 bases from V and 7 bases from J, the junction contained 12 bases not matched to a gene.

This clonotype was counted a few times. The CDR3 DNA follows: TGTGCCAGCAGCTCTGCTTCCGGTGAAGAGACCCAGTACTTC. Translated: CASSSASGEETQYF. The rearrangement joins TRBV5-4 to TRBJ2-5; D ambiguous. Germline-derived CDR1 and CDR2 are SGHNT and YYREEE (reference sequence). The V end lost 3 bases, the J end lost 3 bases, and 12 bases lay between the germline ends. This CDR3 region has 14 residues.

This rearrangement joins TRBV9 to TRBJ2-3; TRBD2 agrees at 11 bases. V was pared by 3 bases and J by 2 bases, with 8 bases of the junction left unmatched. In germline, CDR1 is SGDLS, CDR2 YYNGEE. The CDR3 contains 17 residues. The CDR3 here is CASSGRLAGILTDTQYF. For the CDR3, the DNA is TGTGCCAGCAGCGGACGACTAGCGGGGATCCTCACAGATACGCAGTATTTT.

V and J are TRBV20-1 and TRBJ2-1, with 14 nucleotides matching TRBD2. The CDR3 has 15 residues. The J segment lost 9 bases and the V segment lost 3 bases, leaving 7 bases of the junction unmatched. The germline V gene encodes CDR1 DFQATT and CDR2 SNEGSKA (reference sequence). The CDR3 sequence: CSARMGLAGVGEQFF. DNA of the CDR3: TGCAGTGCTAGGATGGGACTAGCGGGAGTGGGTGAGCAGTTCTTC.

On this clonotype: This CDR3 fails to terminate in the conserved phenylalanine or tryptophan, so it likely reflects a read error. The CDR3, as DNA: TGTGCCAGCAGTCCAACGCCCGCAGATACGCAGTATCCT. Amino acid sequence: CASSPTPADTQYP. The chain links TRBV2 to TRBJ2-3; D is uncertain. CDR1 is SNHLY, CDR2 FYNNEI, per germline. This CDR3 has 13 residues. V lost 5 bases to trimming and J lost 4 bases, with 10 bases between them.

Comment on this clonotype: An end of the junction differs from the germline gene, which may be a read error. V gene TRBV4-1 combines with J gene TRBJ2-7; D is possibly TRBD2 (6 bases). The CDR3 covers 15 residues. Germline CDR1 reads MGHRA; CDR2 reads YSYEKL. The CDR3 sequence is CASSQVTSSSYERYF. The DNA for the CDR3 is TGCGCCAGCAGCCAAGTCACTAGCAGTTCCTACGAGCGGTACTTC.

This clonotype was counted only a few times. The chain has TRBV12-3 or TRBV12-4 and TRBJ2-7; 11 positions match TRBD2. The V and J ends lost 6 bases and 6 bases, in that order; junction bases with no gene match: 7. There are 14 residues in the CDR3. The CDR3 coding sequence is TGTGCCAGCAGACGGACTAGCGGGTTGTTCGAGCAGTACTTC. It encodes CASRRTSGLFEQYF.

The table lists this clonotype with a few counts. The V gene is TRBV4-2, the J gene TRBJ2-5, with 9 bases aligning to TRBD1. The trim removed 0 bases at V and 7 bases at J, leaving 6 bases unmatched. Germline loops: CDR1 LGHNA, CDR2 YNFKEQ. This CDR3 region has 15 residues. This chain's CDR3 is CASSQEGQGQGTQYF. In DNA, the CDR3 is TGTGCCAGCAGCCAAGAAGGCCAGGGACAGGGGACCCAGTACTTC.